The 32 T cell receptor beta chains below were found in one sample sequenced in a study of blood T cells in healthy people across ages. Sample-barcoded 5' priming and a J-beta primer mix drove a second PCR of about 7 to 11 cycles. TCRdb used MiXCR to reprocess the 5' RACE reads, holding one entry per CDR3 protein. Among 800,000 to 900,000 distinct CDR3 sequences, approximately 65% were seen once, and the ten largest hold around a quarter. The specimen sequenced was blood. These receptors were collected from a man aged 30 to 39 in good health.

The chain links TRBV5-6 to TRBJ1-1, with D possibly TRBD1 on 5 matching bases. The CDR3 loop spans 14 amino acids. Germline V gives CDR1 SGHDT, CDR2 YYEEEE. The V and J ends lost 4 bases and 1 base respectively, with 11 bases between them. The CDR3 sequence: CASSRKTANTEAFF. The CDR3 DNA reads as TGTGCCAGCAGCCGTAAGACAGCGAACACTGAAGCTTTCTTT. Filled out from reference TRBV5-6 and TRBJ1-1, the complete variable domain reads DAGVTQSPTHLIKTRGQQVTLRCSPKSGHDTVSWYQQALGQGPQFIFQYYEEEERQRGNFPDRFSGHQFPNYSSELNVNALLLGDSALYLCASSRKTANTEAFFGQGTRLTVV.

This clonotype has a handful of counts. The rearrangement links TRBV12-3 or TRBV12-4 to TRBJ2-7; possible D gene TRBD1, 5 bases. Trimming pared 3 bases from V and 3 bases from J, leaving 9 bases between. CDR3 length: 13 amino acids. The DNA of the CDR3 is TGTGCCAGCAGTTTTTCGACAGTCTACGAGCAGTACTTC. Its protein is CASSFSTVYEQYF.

The chain uses TRBV5-1 and TRBJ1-2, with TRBD1 as a possible D gene (6 bases). This CDR3 has 14 amino acids. Germline CDR1 and CDR2: SGHRS and YFSETQ. V was clipped by 4 bases and J by 2 bases, with 12 bases between them. The CDR3 here is CASSIGQTNYGYTF. The DNA for the CDR3 is TGCGCCAGCAGCATAGGACAGACCAACTATGGCTACACCTTC. Based on the CDR3 plus reference TRBV5-1 and TRBJ1-2, the full variable domain is KAGVTQTPRYLIKTRGQQVTLSCSPISGHRSVSWYQQTPGQGLQFLFEYFSETQRNKGNFPGRFSGRQFSNSRSEMNVSTLELGDSALYLCASSIGQTNYGYTFGSGTRLTVV.

For the CDR3, the DNA is TGTGCCAGCATCGTAAGAGGGGGCAATGAGCAGTTCTTC. Translation: CASIVRGGNEQFF. The chain joins TRBV12-3 or TRBV12-4 to TRBJ2-1, with D possibly TRBD1 on 6 matching bases. Trimming cost V 7 bases and J 6 bases, with 13 bases left between them. The CDR3 length is 13 residues.

This sequence joins TRBV6-2 or TRBV6-3 and TRBJ2-4, with 8 bases lining up with TRBD2. The germline gives CDR1 MNHEY, CDR2 SVGEGT. The CDR3 has 16 residues. Trimming at V came to 4 bases and at J to 2 bases, leaving 7 bases not matched to a gene. The CDR3 here is CASSWPGGASKNIQYF. CDR3 sequence (DNA): TGTGCCAGCAGTTGGCCCGGGGGGGCTTCCAAAAACATTCAGTACTTC.

Comment on this clonotype: The junction shows a germline mismatch at one end, possibly a read error. This rearrangement joins TRBV14 to TRBJ2-5, with unresolved D. The end of the DNA fits TRBJ2-7 better, so the J call may be wrong. Germline CDR1 reads SGHDN; CDR2 reads FVKESK. The CDR3 length is 13 residues. The CDR3 here is CAISPGRLGEQYF. CDR3 nucleotide sequence: TGTGCCATCAGCCCCGGCCGATTGGGCGAGCAGTACTTC.

This chain links TRBV7-2 with TRBJ2-1; no definite D call. The V gene's germline CDR1 is SGHTA and CDR2 FQGNSA. The CDR3 totals 15 residues. V was shortened by 4 bases and J by 0 bases, with 10 bases between the two germline ends. Written as DNA, the CDR3 is TGTGCCAGCAGCTCGGCTGTTTACTCCTACAATGAGCAGTTCTTC. Translation: CASSSAVYSYNEQFF.

V and J are TRBV25-1 and TRBJ2-1; 16 nucleotides line up with TRBD2. The germline V gene encodes CDR1 MGHDK and CDR2 SYGVNS. The CDR3 covers 15 residues. V was clipped by 6 bases and J by 9 bases; unmatched bases: 5. The chain's CDR3 is CASRGLAGGVGEQFF. As DNA, the CDR3 is TGTGCCAGCAGGGGACTAGCGGGGGGGGTAGGTGAGCAGTTCTTC. The entire variable domain, with the rest obtained from reference TRBV25-1 and TRBJ2-1, is as follows: EADIYQTPRYLVIGTGKKITLECSQTMGHDKMYWYQQDPGMELHLIHYSYGVNSTEKGDLSSESTVSRIRTEHFPLTLESARPSHTSQYLCASRGLAGGVGEQFFGPGTRLTVL.

Only a few counts were recorded for this clonotype. The V and J genes are TRBV19 and TRBJ2-1, with D maybe TRBD2 (7 bases). Trimming took 6 bases from V and 10 from J, leaving 13 bases between them. Germline-derived CDR1 and CDR2 are LNHDA and SQIVND (reference sequence). The CDR3 contains 12 residues. CDR3 region: CASSPGGREQFF. The CDR3, as DNA: TGTGCCAGTAGCCCCGGGGGGCGGGAGCAGTTCTTC.

The chain recombines TRBV20-1 with TRBJ1-5; a weak D match, TRBD1 (5 bases). Looked up from germline, CDR1 is DFQATT and CDR2 is SNEGSKA (reference sequence). V was shortened by 3 bases and J by 5 bases, with 17 bases between the two germline ends. The CDR3 extends over 15 amino acids. The CDR3 DNA reads as TGCAGTGCTAGTGATCAGTCAGGGCCGGATCAGCCCCAGCATTTT. Translation gives CSASDQSGPDQPQHF.

This clonotype was picked up a small number of times. CDR3 sequence: CASSQDWSPSGANVLTF. For the CDR3, the DNA is TGCGCCAGCAGCCAAGATTGGTCGCCCTCTGGGGCCAACGTCCTGACTTTC. The chain joins TRBV4-3 to TRBJ2-6; D is unresolved. Trimming removed 0 bases at V and 0 bases at J, with 9 bases between. The germline CDR1 and CDR2 sequences are LGHNA and YSLEER. The CDR3 loop spans 17 amino acids.

The CDR3 protein is CASSPASSYNSPLHF. CDR3 nucleotides: TGTGCCAGCAGCCCCGCGAGCTCCTATAATTCACCCCTCCACTTT. V is TRBV7-2 and J is TRBJ1-6, with D uncertain. Trimming pared 5 bases from V and 0 bases from J, leaving 8 bases between. This CDR3 spans 15 amino acids. Germline loops: CDR1 SGHTA, CDR2 FQGNSA.

With respect to this clonotype: This may arise from a read error, as a much more abundant clone is one base away. This chain connects TRBV3-1 to TRBJ1-4; D is undetermined. The CDR3 runs to 14 residues. Per germline, CDR1 LGHDT and CDR2 YNNKEL (reference sequence). V was pared by 7 bases and J by 0 bases, with 9 bases between. CDR3 protein: CASNRDATNEKLFF. CDR3 sequence (DNA): TGTGCCAGCAACCGCGACGCAACTAATGAAAAACTGTTTTTT.

The chain joins TRBV2 to TRBJ2-1, with 7 bases identical to TRBD1. The CDR3 covers 15 residues. The germline gives CDR1 SNHLY, CDR2 FYNNEI. The V and J ends lost 5 bases and 8 bases, in that order; junction bases with no gene match: 12. CDR3 in amino acids: CASSQGGREWDEQFF. CDR3 DNA: TGTGCCAGCAGTCAAGGGGGCAGGGAATGGGATGAGCAGTTCTTC.

The rearrangement uses TRBV5-1 and TRBJ1-6, with a possible D match to TRBD1 (6 bases). The ends were cut back, 0 bases at V and 3 bases at J, with 13 bases in the middle. The CDR3 sequence is 17 residues long. Looked up from germline, CDR1 is SGHRS and CDR2 is YFSETQ. The CDR3 sequence is CASSLEDSSLYNSPLHF. The CDR3 DNA reads as TGCGCCAGCAGCTTGGAGGACAGCTCCCTCTATAATTCACCCCTCCACTTT.

The chain carries TRBV7-2 and TRBJ1-4, with TRBD1 identical over 8 bases. J was trimmed by 5 bases and V by 3 bases; bases with no gene match: 5. The CDR3 extends over 15 amino acids. Looked up from germline, CDR1 is SGHTA and CDR2 is FQGNSA. In nucleotides, the CDR3 is TGTGCCAGCAGCTTCAGCACAGGGGGGAATGAAAAACTGTTTTTT. Its translation: CASSFSTGGNEKLFF.

The gene calls are TRBV11-2 and TRBJ2-5; D is ambiguous. The assigned J gene may be wrong: the sequence end matches TRBJ2-7 better. The CDR3 runs to 13 residues. Per the germline V gene, CDR1 is SGHAT and CDR2 is FQNNGV. For the CDR3, the DNA is TGTGCCAGCAGCTTAGATCGAAACAACGAGCAGTACTTC. Translated, it gives CASSLDRNNEQYF.

In its sample, this clonotype was seen many times. The J gene is TRBJ2-3, the V gene TRBV20-1; TRBD2 agrees at 12 bases. From germline, CDR1 is DFQATT and CDR2 SNEGSKA (reference sequence). V was pared by 3 bases and J by 4 bases, with 8 bases of the junction left unmatched. This CDR3 has 16 residues. CDR3 DNA: TGCAGTGCTAGGGCTCCTAGCGGGGGGGCCCCAGATACGCAGTATTTT. Amino acid sequence: CSARAPSGGAPDTQYF.

The chain couples TRBV4-3 to TRBJ2-3; no definite D call. Trimming shortened V by 0 bases and J by 5 bases, and 15 bases separated the two germline ends. Germline V gene sequence: CDR1 LGHNA, CDR2 YSLEER. CDR3 length equals 16 residues. CDR3 sequence (DNA): TGCGCCAGCAGCCAAGATCGGGCCAGAGGCCAAGATACGCAGTATTTT. This codes for CASSQDRARGQDTQYF.

The genes are TRBV13 and TRBJ2-5; 7 bases map to TRBD2. Germline CDR1 reads PRHDT; CDR2 reads FYEKMQ (reference sequence). J gave up 5 bases and V 2 bases, and 5 bases lay outside the gene matches. The CDR3 runs to 14 residues. The CDR3 is CASSLRSGAETQYF. CDR3 in DNA: TGTGCCAGCAGCTTAAGGAGCGGGGCCGAGACCCAGTACTTC.

CDR3 nucleotide sequence: TGTGCCAGCAGCTTCAGGGGGCCAGGGTCCTACGAGCAGTACTTC. Protein: CASSFRGPGSYEQYF. The chain recombines TRBV7-2 with TRBJ2-7; 8 nucleotides align to TRBD1. Germline V CDR1 and CDR2: SGHTA, FQGNSA. V shed 3 bases, J shed 1 base, and the junction held 5 bases outside the gene matches. This CDR3 contains 15 residues.

This chain connects TRBV7-9 to TRBJ2-7, with TRBD1 identical over 8 bases. The junction had 5 bases not matched to a gene; V was cut back by 5 bases and J by 2 bases. Germline CDR1 and CDR2: SEHNR and FQNEAQ (reference sequence). CDR3 length: 14 amino acids. In DNA form, the CDR3 reads TGTGCCAGCAGCCACTGGGACAGGACCTACGAGCAGTACTTC. Residues: CASSHWDRTYEQYF. The variable domain in full, with the rest retrieved from reference TRBV7-9 and TRBJ2-7, is DTGVSQNPRHKITKRGQNVTFRCDPISEHNRLYWYRQTLGQGPEFLTYFQNEAQLEKSRLLSDRFSAERPKGSFSTLEIQRTEQGDSAMYLCASSHWDRTYEQYFGPGTRLTVT.

This clonotype was seen a few times. This chain connects TRBV29-1 to TRBJ2-7, with 11 bases matching TRBD2. The CDR3 consists of 13 residues. In germline, CDR1 is SQVTM, CDR2 ANQGSEA. V shed 5 bases, J shed 4 bases, and the junction held 4 bases outside the gene matches. CDR3 amino acids: CSVSLAGGYEQYF. CDR3 nucleotides: TGCAGCGTTTCCCTAGCGGGGGGTTACGAGCAGTACTTC.

CDR3 protein: CASSLGALTNEKLFF. The CDR3 bases are TGTGCCAGCAGCTTAGGGGCTTTGACTAATGAAAAACTGTTTTTT. V and J are TRBV7-2 and TRBJ1-4; D unresolved. This CDR3 has 15 residues. Germline V gene data show CDR1 as SGHTA and CDR2 as FQGNSA. The V end lost 1 base, the J end lost 2 bases, and 8 bases lay between the germline ends.

V is TRBV7-2 and J is TRBJ2-5; unclear D gene. Germline assignment: CDR1 SGHTA and CDR2 FQGNSA. V was trimmed by 5 bases and J by 2 bases, leaving 15 bases between them. The CDR3 is 15 residues long. CDR3 sequence reads: CASSHTTPAQETQYF. CDR3 coding DNA: TGTGCCAGCAGCCATACTACCCCCGCTCAAGAGACCCAGTACTTC.

The CDR3, as DNA: TGCGCCAGCAGCTTGGTGTCAGGGGGCGGAACTAACTATGGCTACACCTTC. Residues: CASSLVSGGGTNYGYTF. This sequence joins TRBV5-1 and TRBJ1-2, with 8 nucleotides matching TRBD1. This CDR3 contains 17 residues. Germline V gene lookup returns CDR1 SGHRS and CDR2 YFSETQ. Trimming removed 0 bases from V and 0 bases from J; junction bases left unmatched: 7.

As to this clonotype: It may be a read error: a sequence one base away is much more abundant. The rearrangement links TRBV25-1 to TRBJ2-1; 10 bases agree with TRBD2. After removal of 3 bases from V and 7 bases from J, the junction contained 9 bases not matched to a gene. This CDR3 has 16 amino acids. CDR1 and CDR2 (germline): MGHDK, SYGVNS. The CDR3 DNA follows: TGTGCCAGCAGTGAGTGCAGCGGGGGGGCCTCGAATGAGCAGTTCTTC. This translates into CASSECSGGASNEQFF.

The table lists this clonotype with a count of one. The genes are TRBV2 and TRBJ2-1; D may be TRBD1 or TRBD2 (7 bases each). The V end lost 7 bases, the J end lost 9 bases, and 31 bases lay between the germline ends. Germline CDR1 is SNHLY and CDR2 is FYNNEI. The CDR3 loop spans 18 amino acids. CDR3 region: CASNVMGGSRGGLSEQFF. The CDR3 DNA reads as TGTGCCAGCAATGTGATGGGGGGTAGCAGGGGGGGTTTGAGTGAGCAGTTCTTC. The full variable domain, completed using reference TRBV2 and TRBJ2-1, is EPEVTQTPSHQVTQMGQEVILRCVPISNHLYFYWYRQILGQKVEFLVSFYNNEISEKSEIFDDQFSVERPDGSNFTLKIRSTKLEDSAMYFCASNVMGGSRGGLSEQFFGPGTRLTVL.

The chain joins TRBV27 to TRBJ1-1, with a weak D call TRBD1 (5 bases). Looked up from germline, CDR1 is MNHEY and CDR2 is SMNVEV (reference sequence). V lost 1 base, J lost 0 bases, and 9 bases lay in between. The CDR3 runs 15 residues. CDR3 in amino acids: CASSLFWGMNTEAFF. The CDR3 DNA follows: TGTGCCAGCAGTTTATTTTGGGGCATGAACACTGAAGCTTTCTTT.

This clonotype turned up a few times. This chain connects TRBV6-6 to TRBJ2-1, with D possibly called TRBD1 or TRBD2 (6 bases each). The ends were cut back, 3 bases at V and 3 bases at J, with 12 bases in the middle. The length of the CDR3 is 15 residues. Germline CDR1 MNHNY, CDR2 SVGAGI (reference sequence). In nucleotides, the CDR3 is TGTGCCAGCAGTTATGGGGGGCCAGACTACAATGAGCAGTTCTTC. It codes for CASSYGGPDYNEQFF.

The chain combines TRBV9 with TRBJ1-2, with 11 bases aligning to TRBD1. V lost 4 bases to trimming and J lost 5 bases; unmatched junction nucleotides: 7. The CDR3 extends over 15 amino acids. Germline CDR1 reads SGDLS; CDR2 reads YYNGEE. For the CDR3, the DNA is TGTGCCAGCAGCCAAGGCGGACAGGGGGCATATGGCTACACCTTC. This encodes CASSQGGQGAYGYTF.

This chain links TRBV3-1 with TRBJ2-4; weak D call: TRBD1 (5 bases). Germline loops: CDR1 LGHDT, CDR2 YNNKEL (reference sequence). V was clipped by 1 base and J by 5 bases, with 24 bases between them. The CDR3 is 19 amino acids. The CDR3 nucleotides read TGTGCCAGCAGCCAAGGATACGTAGGAAGTTGGGGCACGGAAAACATTCAGTACTTC. Its translation is CASSQGYVGSWGTENIQYF.